These 9 T cell receptor beta chains were all obtained from the same sample, sequenced in a study of T cells in women clearing cervical HPV infection (dated by TCRdb to between 2018 and 2020). Libraries were constructed by the immunoSEQ multiplex PCR assay. Held by TCRdb, this immuneACCESS table contains in-frame sequences only and omits some clones. Under half of the omission traces to an unresolved V gene where checked; the cause of the rest is unknown. This specimen's table enumerates around 31,000 clones. Roughly 3.9% of the sample belongs to the ten largest clones. The sequenced material came from blood buffy coat. The source is a woman between 18 and 70 years old with a cervical HPV16 infection that either progressed to CIN3+ or cleared (not recorded which).

Concerning this clone: From the germline J gene comes the end of the CDR3, since the read stops 3 residues before it. The genes are TRBV5-6 and TRBJ1-5; perhaps TRBD1 as D (5 bases). Germline CDR1 SGHDT, CDR2 YYEEEE. The CDR3 loop spans 15 amino acids. V lost 6 bases and J 1 base, leaving 14 bases between the germline ends. CDR3 residues: CASNPAQASNQPQHF. CDR3 DNA, as far as it was read: TGTGCCAGCAACCCGGCACAGGCGAGCAATCAGCCC.

Comments on this clone: The read gets to within 3 residues of the CDR3 end, and the germline J gene fills in the rest. V usage is TRBV28 and J usage is TRBJ2-7; D unresolved. Trimming removed 3 bases at V and 3 bases at J, with 6 bases between. The V gene's germline CDR1 is MDHEN and CDR2 SYDVKM. The CDR3 runs 12 residues. The CDR3 sequence: CASSFMRYEQYF. The part of the CDR3 DNA that was read is TGTGCCAGCAGTTTCATGCGCTACGAG.

Turning to this clone: The read finishes 3 residues shy of the CDR3 end, and the germline J gene is used to complete it. V is TRBV20-1 and J is TRBJ1-2; 8 nucleotides line up with TRBD1. V shed 6 bases and J 2 bases; nucleotides not matched to a gene: 8. CDR3 size: 14 residues. Germline CDR1 reads DFQATT; CDR2 reads SNEGSKA (reference sequence). Incomplete CDR3 DNA: TGCAGTGCAATCAGGACAGGGTTAAACTATGGC. This translates into CSAIRTGLNYG. In full, the CDR3 reads CSAIRTGLNYGYTF.

The sequenced CDR3 bases are TGTGCCAGCAGGCAGGGGGCCAGCACCGGGGAG. It yields the protein CASRQGASTGE. The full-length CDR3 reads as CASRQGASTGELFF. This rearrangement joins TRBV7-8 to TRBJ2-2, with 8 positions matching TRBD1. The read comes to an end 3 residues before the CDR3 does, leaving the germline J gene to fill in the end. Germline loops: CDR1 SGHVS, CDR2 FQNEAQ. The CDR3 sequence is 14 residues long. Losses at the gene ends were 6 bases for V and 4 bases for J; bases not matched to a gene: 4.

Notes on this clone: The read comes to an end 3 residues before the CDR3 does, leaving the germline J gene to fill in the end. The rearrangement uses TRBV12-5 and TRBJ2-5; TRBD1 matches at 9 bases. The CDR3 covers 17 residues. CDR1 is LGHNT and CDR2 is FRNRAP in the germline V gene. Trimming cost V 6 bases and J 5 bases; bases outside gene matches: 16. The covered CDR3 bases are TGTGCTAGTGGAATGAACAGGGGGCCCGGGTTCTTTGAGACC. Encoded protein: CASGMNRGPGFFET. The entire CDR3 is CASGMNRGPGFFETQYF.

Remarks on this clone: The DNA ends 3 residues before the CDR3 does, and the rest of the CDR3 is filled in from the germline J gene. This chain connects TRBV4-2 to TRBJ2-3, with 8 bases fitting TRBD1. Germline V CDR1 and CDR2: LGHNA, YNFKEQ. The CDR3 is 17 amino acids. CDR3 loop: CASSQMGARTGKGTQYF. CDR3 DNA (partial): TGTGCCAGCAGCCAAATGGGGGCCCGGACAGGGAAAGGAACG.

On this clone: One end of the junction fails to match germline, which may point to a read error. The read falls 3 residues short of the CDR3 end, and the missing part is taken from the germline J gene. The gene calls are TRBV4-2 and TRBJ2-7; the D gene is possibly TRBD1 (5 bases). This CDR3 region has 16 residues. Germline CDR1 is LGHNA and CDR2 is YNFKEQ. The CDR3 is CASSQDLAGPNSEQYF. The sequenced part of the CDR3 DNA is TGCGCCAGCAGCCAAGATTTAGCAGGGCCTAACTCCGAG.

A remark on this clone: The read ends 3 residues shy of where the CDR3 ends; the end is completed using the germline J gene. The rearrangement joins TRBV5-1 to TRBJ2-7, with TRBD2 as a possible D gene (5 bases). The CDR3 is made up of 15 amino acids. Trimming removed 4 bases from V and 3 bases from J, with 17 bases in between. Germline-derived CDR1 and CDR2 are SGHRS and YFSETQ. CDR3 DNA, as far as it was read: TGCGCCAGCAGCCTGCTAAGCGGAACTCACTACGAG. Translated: CASSLLSGTHYE. The CDR3, in full, reads CASSLLSGTHYEQYF.

About this clone itself: The sequence runs out 3 residues before the end of the CDR3; the remainder is reconstructed from the germline J gene. This chain joins TRBV7-6 and TRBJ2-1; TRBD2 aligns across 11 bases. The V segment lost 5 bases and the J segment 9 bases; nucleotides outside the gene matches: 12. The germline V gene encodes CDR1 SGHVS and CDR2 FNYEAQ. This CDR3 contains 16 residues. The sequenced part of the CDR3 DNA is TGTGCCAGCAGCCCCGGACGCCTAGCGGGAGGAGTTGAG. The encoded protein is CASSPGRLAGGVE. In full, the CDR3 is CASSPGRLAGGVEQFF.